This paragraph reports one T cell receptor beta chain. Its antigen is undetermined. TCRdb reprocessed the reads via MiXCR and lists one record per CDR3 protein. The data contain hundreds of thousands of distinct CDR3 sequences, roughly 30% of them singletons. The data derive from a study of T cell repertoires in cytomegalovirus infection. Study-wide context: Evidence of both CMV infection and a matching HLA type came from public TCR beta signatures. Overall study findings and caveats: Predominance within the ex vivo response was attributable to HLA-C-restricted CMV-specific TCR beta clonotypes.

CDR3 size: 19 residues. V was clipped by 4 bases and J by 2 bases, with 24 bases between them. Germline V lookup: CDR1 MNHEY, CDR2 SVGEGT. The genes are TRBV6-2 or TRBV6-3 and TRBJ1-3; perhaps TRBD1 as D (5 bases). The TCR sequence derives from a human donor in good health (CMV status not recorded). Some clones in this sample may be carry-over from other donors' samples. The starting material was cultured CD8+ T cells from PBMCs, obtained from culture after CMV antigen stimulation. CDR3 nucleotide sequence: TGTGCCAGCAGTTGCCCTACGAAATATCAGGGCAGACCTGGAAACACCATATATTTT. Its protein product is CASSCPTKYQGRPGNTIYF.